The 18 T cell receptor beta chains reported below all come from one sample, sequenced in a study of blood T cells in healthy people across ages (dated by TCRdb to the mid-2010s). The library was built by means of 5' RACE. This sample was sequenced with an Illumina HiSeq 2500. The second PCR ran for roughly 7 to 11 cycles and used a J-beta primer mix along with a sample-barcoded 5' primer. TCRdb reanalyzed the raw reads on its own, using fastp at Q25 for trimming and MiXCR for clone calling, and kept in-frame beta chains. Each record represents a unique CDR3 protein, reported with the most common genes and DNA among its rows. Counted in this sample were about 1.8 million distinct CDR3 sequences; roughly 50% of them appeared once. The ten largest clones represent about 2.1% of the sample. The sample consisted of blood. The receptors were gathered from a woman aged 40 to 50 in good health.

The chain uses TRBV11-2 and TRBJ2-3; TRBD2 matches at 7 bases. The V gene end was trimmed by 1 base and the J gene end by 3 bases; junction bases not matched to a gene: 10. The CDR3 runs to 17 residues. Per the germline V gene, CDR1 is SGHAT and CDR2 is FQNNGV. CDR3 residues: CASSLGPLGGGTDTQYF. CDR3 nucleotides: TGTGCCAGCAGCTTAGGGCCACTGGGCGGGGGAACAGATACGCAGTATTTT. The entire variable domain, with the rest obtained from reference TRBV11-2 and TRBJ2-3, is as follows: EAGVAQSPRYKIIEKRQSVAFWCNPISGHATLYWYQQILGQGPKLLIQFQNNGVVDDSQLPKDRFSAERLKGVDSTLKIQPAKLEDSAVYLCASSLGPLGGGTDTQYFGPGTRLTVL.

The J gene is TRBJ2-1, the V gene TRBV20-1; the D is unclear. This CDR3 contains 11 residues. Germline V gene sequence: CDR1 DFQATT, CDR2 SNEGSKA (reference sequence). V lost 3 bases to trimming and J lost 11 bases, with 11 bases between them. CDR3 protein: CSARADGQQFF. The CDR3 DNA follows: TGCAGTGCTAGGGCCGACGGACAGCAGTTCTTC.

The chain links TRBV7-9 to TRBJ2-7; D uncertain. The V gene's germline CDR1 is SEHNR and CDR2 FQNEAQ (reference sequence). Between the trimmed V and J ends, which lost 0 bases and 9 bases, there was a span of 12 bases. The CDR3 totals 13 residues. The CDR3: CASSLAPGPGQYF. CDR3 nucleotide sequence: TGTGCCAGCAGCTTAGCCCCAGGTCCGGGGCAGTACTTC. Combining the CDR3 with reference TRBV7-9 and TRBJ2-7 gives the whole variable domain DTGVSQNPRHKITKRGQNVTFRCDPISEHNRLYWYRQTLGQGPEFLTYFQNEAQLEKSRLLSDRFSAERPKGSFSTLEIQRTEQGDSAMYLCASSLAPGPGQYFGPGTRLTVT.

The chain's CDR3 is CASSQRGQDSGNTIYF. CDR3 bases: TGTGCCAGCAGCCAAAGAGGACAGGACTCTGGAAACACCATATATTTT. The rearrangement joins TRBV11-2 to TRBJ1-3; 7 bases agree with TRBD1. Germline V gene sequence: CDR1 SGHAT, CDR2 FQNNGV. V lost 5 bases, J lost 0 bases, and 7 bases stayed unmatched. This CDR3 has 16 amino acids.

This clonotype was counted a single time. This sequence joins TRBV12-3 or TRBV12-4 and TRBJ2-6; tentative D call: TRBD1 (5 bases). V lost 6 bases and J lost 0, with 12 bases in between. The CDR3 extends over 16 amino acids. The CDR3 spells CASSETENSGANVLTF. The CDR3, as DNA: TGTGCCAGCAGCGAGACAGAAAACTCTGGGGCCAACGTCCTGACTTTC.

This clonotype was recorded at least ten times. Germline is not matched at one junction end, which may reflect a read error. The rearrangement uses TRBV4-3 and TRBJ2-5, with TRBD2 as a possible D gene (6 bases). This CDR3 region has 13 residues. CDR1 and CDR2 (germline): LGHNA, YSLEER. CDR3 loop: CASSQGSGETQYF. CDR3 coding DNA: TGTGCCAGCAGCCAGGGTAGCGGCGAGACCCAGTACTTC.

Ten or more counts support this clonotype. The V and J genes are TRBV6-5 and TRBJ2-7, with D perhaps TRBD1 (6 bases). This CDR3 is built from 14 residues. The V and J ends lost 6 bases and 0 bases respectively, with 12 bases between them. Germline V gives CDR1 MNHEY, CDR2 SVGAGI. DNA of the CDR3: TGTGCCAGCAGGTCGACAGGTAGCTCCTACGAGCAGTACTTC. It yields the protein CASRSTGSSYEQYF.

The V gene is TRBV4-1, the J gene TRBJ2-5, with D possibly matching TRBD2 (6 bases). Germline-derived CDR1 and CDR2 are MGHRA and YSYEKL. This CDR3 contains 19 residues. V lost 0 bases, J lost 0 bases, and 20 bases lay in between. The CDR3 DNA reads TGCGCCAGCAGCCAAGATTTCGGTGGGTCTAGCGTCTACCAAGAGACCCAGTACTTC. Its translation: CASSQDFGGSSVYQETQYF.

In this sample, this clonotype turned up a few times. The chain couples TRBV14 to TRBJ2-7, with 7 positions matching TRBD2. Germline values: CDR1 SGHDN, CDR2 FVKESK. The V and J ends lost 4 bases and 1 base, in that order; junction bases with no gene match: 16. The CDR3 is made up of 18 amino acids. CDR3 amino acids: CASSPTPGLVEDSYEQYF. The CDR3 bases are TGTGCCAGCAGCCCCACTCCCGGACTAGTCGAAGATTCCTACGAGCAGTACTTC.

This clonotype is a singleton in its sample. The V gene is TRBV5-1, the J gene TRBJ1-1, with D hard to call. This CDR3 has 15 amino acids. V was clipped by 1 base and J by 0 bases, with 10 bases between them. Germline CDR1 is SGHRS and CDR2 is YFSETQ. The CDR3 is CASSLSSGMNTEAFF. DNA for the CDR3: TGCGCCAGCAGCTTGTCGTCAGGAATGAACACTGAAGCTTTCTTT. The full variable domain, with the rest looked up from reference TRBV5-1 and TRBJ1-1, is KAGVTQTPRYLIKTRGQQVTLSCSPISGHRSVSWYQQTPGQGLQFLFEYFSETQRNKGNFPGRFSGRQFSNSRSEMNVSTLELGDSALYLCASSLSSGMNTEAFFGQGTRLTVV.

This clonotype has just one count. This chain connects TRBV11-3 to TRBJ2-1, with TRBD2 identical over 8 bases. V shed 2 bases and J 8 bases; nucleotides not matched to a gene: 8. The CDR3 sequence is 15 residues long. Germline loops: CDR1 SGHNT, CDR2 YENEEA. The chain's CDR3 is CASSLLTGGAHEQFF. DNA for the CDR3: TGTGCCAGCAGCTTACTCACCGGGGGGGCACATGAGCAGTTCTTC.

V gene TRBV3-1 combines with J gene TRBJ2-5; 7 nucleotides agree with TRBD1. The J segment lost 11 bases and the V segment lost 5 bases, leaving 11 bases of the junction unmatched. The CDR3 length is 13 residues. Looked up from germline, CDR1 is LGHDT and CDR2 is YNNKEL (reference sequence). This CDR3 reads CASSAYRGREQYF. For the CDR3, the DNA is TGTGCCAGCAGCGCCTACAGGGGAAGAGAGCAGTACTTC.

As regards this clonotype: A read error may produce the germline difference seen at one junction end. The chain joins TRBV7-7 to TRBJ2-1, with 10 positions matching TRBD2. CDR3 length: 16 amino acids. Per the germline V gene, CDR1 is SSHAT and CDR2 is FNYEAQ (reference sequence). The CDR3 region has the DNA TGTGCTAGCAGCTTGACCAGCGGGGGGGCCCTGAATGAGCAGTTCTTC. Translated, it gives CASSLTSGGALNEQFF.

This clonotype was counted between two and nine times. The CDR3 spells CSSLQTNYGYTF. The CDR3, as DNA: TGCAGTAGCCTACAGACTAACTATGGCTACACCTTC. V is TRBV20-1 and J is TRBJ1-2; D not resolved. This CDR3 region has 12 residues. The V gene lost 8 bases and the J gene lost 0 bases, with 10 bases spanning the gap. CDR1 and CDR2 (germline): DFQATT, SNEGSKA (reference sequence).

The table lists this clonotype with a few counts. The chain uses TRBV5-1 and TRBJ2-5, with 10 bases lining up with TRBD1. From germline, CDR1 is SGHRS and CDR2 YFSETQ. The CDR3 covers 15 residues. The V and J ends lost 7 bases and 5 bases, in that order; junction bases with no gene match: 11. This chain's CDR3 is CASFRTGGFTETQYF. DNA for the CDR3: TGCGCCAGCTTTCGGACAGGGGGATTTACGGAGACCCAGTACTTC.

This clonotype was detected only a few times. Compared with germline, one end of the junction differs, possibly owing to a read error. This chain uses TRBV5-1 with TRBJ2-4, with D perhaps TRBD1 or TRBD2 (5 bases each). The CDR3 totals 14 residues. Germline V gene data show CDR1 as SGHRS and CDR2 as YFSETQ. The CDR3 reads CASSLWPRGETQYF. The CDR3 DNA is TGCGCCAGCAGCTTGTGGCCGCGAGGGGAGACCCAGTATTTC.

The chain recombines TRBV20-1 with TRBJ2-1; no reliable D call. Per germline, CDR1 DFQATT and CDR2 SNEGSKA (reference sequence). Trimming took 8 bases from V and 12 from J, leaving 20 bases between them. The CDR3 contains 12 residues. The CDR3 loop reads CSPDEGFLRQFF. The CDR3 region has the DNA TGCAGTCCCGACGAAGGTTTTCTTCGGCAGTTCTTC.

V and J are TRBV29-1 and TRBJ1-1; maybe TRBD1 (5 bases). The ends were cut back, 0 bases at V and 4 bases at J, with 9 bases in the middle. Germline CDR1 is SQVTM and CDR2 is ANQGSEA. The CDR3 is made up of 13 amino acids. The CDR3 spells CSVEDRQGTEAFF. The CDR3 DNA follows: TGCAGCGTTGAAGACCGGCAGGGCACTGAAGCTTTCTTT.